The sequence of this T cell receptor (beta chain) was determined in a study of blood T cell repertoires in COVID-19. At the level of the study: COVID-19 samples, acute and convalescent, were from the United States, Italy and Spain. PBMCs, B-cell-depleted T cells, or T cells were the source of the cDNA or gDNA that made up the material.

In the source study's methods: Amplifying reference gene primers gave estimates of nucleated cell counts. The assay was immunoSEQ multiplex PCR, and TCRdb's table has in-frame clones only and misses some. D and trimming were read from the DNA, whereas the V and J calls and clone size are those reported in that table. The sample has more than 140,000 clones; approximately 83% are singletons. The CDR3 extends over 15 amino acids. V lost 6 bases to trimming and J lost 2 bases, with 11 bases between them. Germline loops: CDR1 MNHEY, CDR2 SVGAGI. The clonotype was recovered from a human donor in a cohort sampled during active COVID-19. The chain has TRBV6-5 and TRBJ2-6, with unresolved D. The sequenced sample was peripheral blood. This CDR3 reads CASRAGAPGANVLTF. The CDR3 nucleotides are TGTGCCAGCAGGGCCGGAGCCCCTGGGGCCAACGTCCTGACTTTC.